The present T cell receptor (beta chain) was sequenced within a study of cytomegalovirus exposure and HLA in healthy donors. PCR involved 60 Vbeta and 13 Jbeta primers. The method was immunoSEQ multiplex PCR; TCRdb's version includes in-frame clones alone and lacks a portion of them. The table shows 200,000 to 250,000 clones, with roughly 79% occurring only once. Trimming cost V 3 bases and J 4 bases; bases outside gene matches: 11. Germline-derived CDR1 and CDR2 are MNHEY and SMNVEV (reference sequence). The CDR3 runs to 18 residues. The rearrangement uses TRBV27 and TRBJ1-6; TRBD1 matches at 8 bases. This receptor was identified in a woman in her thirties or forties in good health and CMV-seronegative. Sequencing used PBMCs. The CDR3 sequence is CASSFAAGGFFYNSPLHF. CDR3 DNA sequence: TGTGCCAGCAGTTTCGCGGCAGGGGGCTTTTTTTATAATTCACCCCTCCACTTT.